This T cell receptor (beta chain) was obtained from a study of primary melanoma T cells and metastatic recurrence. General observations from the study: Progression-free survival prediction reportedly improved most when T-cell fraction, rather than another histopathological variable, joined tumor thickness. Reportedly, T-cell fraction predicted progression-free survival beyond thickness, ulceration, mitoses, age.

The assay was immunoSEQ multiplex PCR, and TCRdb's table has in-frame clones only and misses some. This table lists approximately 45 clones. Concerning this clone: Its antigen is still unknown.

CDR1 is MNHGY and CDR2 is SAAAGT in the germline V gene. With 1 base clipped from V and 5 bases from J, the junction kept 6 bases outside the gene matches. This CDR3 is built from 15 residues. The chain carries TRBV6-8 and TRBJ1-1; 8 bases line up with TRBD1. This sequence originates from a human donor with melanoma. The material sequenced was melanoma tumor tissue. CDR3 sequence reads: CASSYYGQGRTEAFF. DNA for the CDR3: TGTGCCAGCAGTTACTATGGACAGGGTAGGACTGAAGCTTTCTTT.